The 26 T cell receptor beta chains listed next were all sequenced from one sample in a study of cytomegalovirus exposure and HLA in healthy donors. Primers: 60 Vbeta forward and 13 Jbeta reverse. Sequenced by immunoSEQ multiplex PCR; TCRdb stores in-frame clones only, minus some. This sample's table has under 45,000 clones. Sequencing used PBMCs. The receptor source for this set is a male donor in good health and CMV-seronegative.

J is TRBJ2-2 and V is TRBV7-6; no definite D call. V was clipped by 3 bases and J by 1 base, with 6 bases between them. The V gene's germline CDR1 is SGHVS and CDR2 FNYEAQ. This CDR3 region has 14 residues. This CDR3 is CASSLIQNTGELFF. In nucleotides, the CDR3 is TGTGCCAGCAGCTTGATACAGAACACCGGGGAGCTGTTTTTT.

The V gene is TRBV2, the J gene TRBJ2-1, with a possible D match to TRBD2 (5 bases). This CDR3 comprises 15 residues. CDR1 SNHLY and CDR2 FYNNEI come from the germline V gene. Trimming took 3 bases from V and 0 from J, leaving 9 bases between them. Here the CDR3 reads CASSDPGSSYNEQFF. CDR3 sequence (DNA): TGTGCCAGCAGTGACCCTGGGAGCTCCTACAATGAGCAGTTCTTC.

The V and J genes are TRBV5-1 and TRBJ2-5; TRBD1 agrees at 9 bases. CDR3 length: 14 amino acids. The junction had 6 bases not matched to a gene; V was cut back by 4 bases and J by 5 bases. The V gene's germline CDR1 is SGHRS and CDR2 YFSETQ. In DNA, the CDR3 is TGCGCCAGCAGCCCGGACAGGGGAGGGGAGACCCAGTACTTC. Amino acid sequence: CASSPDRGGETQYF.

Here the CDR3 reads CASSIRDSSQAGELFF. The CDR3 coding sequence is TGCGCCAGCAGCATCCGGGACTCGAGCCAGGCCGGGGAGCTGTTTTTT. The genes are TRBV5-1 and TRBJ2-2; D perhaps matches TRBD2 (6 bases). The CDR3 has 16 residues. The V end lost 4 bases, the J end lost 6 bases, and 19 bases lay between the germline ends. The V gene's germline CDR1 is SGHRS and CDR2 YFSETQ.

This chain links TRBV6-5 with TRBJ2-5, with 9 bases aligning to TRBD1. The germline V gene encodes CDR1 MNHEY and CDR2 SVGAGI. The trim removed 10 bases at V and 5 bases at J, leaving 8 bases unmatched. This CDR3 has 13 amino acids. CDR3 nucleotide sequence: TGTGCCACTGGACAGGGGAGTTTTGAGACCCAGTACTTC. This encodes CATGQGSFETQYF.

The V and J genes are TRBV18 and TRBJ2-7; D not resolved. V was cut by 2 bases and J by 5 bases, with 10 bases left in between. The CDR3 has 13 residues. Per the germline V gene, CDR1 is KGHSH and CDR2 is LQKENI. CDR3 sequence (DNA): TGTGCCAGCTCACCAAAAGTCTCGGACGAGCAGTACTTC. This sequence encodes CASSPKVSDEQYF.

J is TRBJ1-1 and V is TRBV29-1, with D hard to call. Trimming took off 6 bases at V and 0 bases at J, with 14 bases between the two ends. CDR1 and CDR2 (germline): SQVTM, ANQGSEA. The CDR3 consists of 14 residues. The CDR3 protein is CSVLESWLNTEAFF. CDR3 sequence (DNA): TGCAGCGTGTTAGAATCATGGTTGAACACTGAAGCTTTCTTT.

This sequence joins TRBV5-1 and TRBJ2-1, with 10 bases lining up with TRBD2. The CDR3 is made up of 15 amino acids. V shed 2 bases, J shed 8 bases, and the junction held 7 bases outside the gene matches. Germline CDR1 is SGHRS and CDR2 is YFSETQ. The CDR3 DNA follows: TGCGCCAGCAGCTTATTAGCGGGGGGCGGGGATGAGCAGTTCTTC. The encoded protein is CASSLLAGGGDEQFF.

This chain joins TRBV4-1 and TRBJ2-1, with D tentatively TRBD1 (5 bases). V shed 3 bases and J shed 8 bases, with 17 bases lying between them. Germline CDR1 is MGHRA and CDR2 is YSYEKL. The CDR3 extends over 15 amino acids. The CDR3 nucleotides are TGCGCCAGCAGCCACGGGCAGGGTTCTGTATATGAGCAGTTCTTC. This translates into CASSHGQGSVYEQFF.

The gene calls are TRBV29-1 and TRBJ2-4, with 9 bases identical to TRBD1. This CDR3 has 14 amino acids. Germline assignment: CDR1 SQVTM and CDR2 ANQGSEA. The J segment lost 2 bases and the V segment lost 7 bases, leaving 6 bases of the junction unmatched. CDR3 in amino acids: CSATGGLTKNIQYF. The CDR3 coding sequence is TGCAGCGCTACAGGGGGCCTTACCAAAAACATTCAGTACTTC.

The chain employs TRBV7-9 and TRBJ1-6; unclear D gene. The ends were cut back, 2 bases at V and 4 bases at J, with 9 bases in the middle. CDR1 SEHNR and CDR2 FQNEAQ come from the germline V gene (reference sequence). This CDR3 spans 15 amino acids. CDR3 in amino acids: CASSLLLTYNSPLHF. As DNA, the CDR3 is TGTGCCAGCAGCTTACTACTCACTTATAATTCACCCCTCCACTTT.

The genes are TRBV19 and TRBJ2-1; no firm D call. Trimming took 0 bases from V and 3 from J, leaving 18 bases between them. The CDR3 extends over 18 amino acids. Germline values: CDR1 LNHDA, CDR2 SQIVND (reference sequence). The CDR3: CASSIEPSHSGSYNEQFF. CDR3 coding DNA: TGTGCCAGTAGTATAGAACCGTCACACTCAGGCAGCTACAATGAGCAGTTCTTC.

This chain uses TRBV29-1 with TRBJ1-2; D ambiguous. From germline, CDR1 is SQVTM and CDR2 ANQGSEA. CDR3 length equals 10 residues. Trimming pared 6 bases from V and 7 bases from J, leaving 9 bases between. CDR3 sequence reads: CSVGDAGYTF. As DNA, the CDR3 is TGCAGCGTCGGAGATGCTGGCTACACCTTC.

The rearrangement links TRBV4-1 to TRBJ1-5; 7 bases match TRBD1. CDR1 is MGHRA, CDR2 YSYEKL, per germline. J was trimmed by 0 bases and V by 4 bases; bases with no gene match: 9. This CDR3 has 17 residues. The CDR3 reads CASSPRDSRLSNQPQHF. CDR3 DNA: TGCGCCAGCAGCCCCCGGGACAGTCGACTTAGCAATCAGCCCCAGCATTTT.

The gene calls are TRBV19 and TRBJ2-3; TRBD1 matches at 7 bases. In germline, CDR1 is LNHDA, CDR2 SQIVND (reference sequence). CDR3 length equals 15 residues. V trimming: 10 bases; J trimming: 5 bases; junction bases outside the gene matches: 15. The CDR3 DNA reads TGTGCCACTTCCGGGACAGCAGAGGTGGGAGATACGCAGTATTTT. Residues: CATSGTAEVGDTQYF.

The chain couples TRBV6-6 to TRBJ1-1; D is possibly TRBD1 (5 bases). V was pared by 6 bases and J by 5 bases, with 16 bases between. CDR1 is MNHNY, CDR2 SVGAGI, per germline (reference sequence). The CDR3 contains 14 residues. CDR3 bases: TGTGCCAGCAGCGGCTCTGGGGGGGGGACTGAAGCTTTCTTT. Amino acids: CASSGSGGGTEAFF.

The V call is TRBV6-1, the J call TRBJ1-1, with a tentative D call TRBD1 (5 bases). The ends were cut back, 1 base at V and 5 bases at J, with 17 bases in the middle. Germline assignment: CDR1 MNHNS and CDR2 SASEGT. The CDR3 spans 16 residues. This CDR3 is CASSEGRALRGTEAFF. The CDR3 bases are TGTGCCAGCAGTGAAGGTAGGGCCCTCCGGGGGACTGAAGCTTTCTTT.

V usage is TRBV11-2 and J usage is TRBJ2-7; no definite D call. Between the trimmed V and J ends, which lost 0 bases and 3 bases, there was a span of 9 bases. This CDR3 region has 14 residues. Germline-derived CDR1 and CDR2 are SGHAT and FQNNGV. In DNA, the CDR3 is TGTGCCAGCAGCTTAGATCACACAGACTACGAGCAGTACTTC. It specifies CASSLDHTDYEQYF.

This sequence joins TRBV4-2 and TRBJ2-1; a weak D match, TRBD2 (5 bases). Germline V lookup: CDR1 LGHNA, CDR2 YNFKEQ. V gave up 3 bases and J gave up 6 bases, with 18 bases separating them. CDR3 size: 16 residues. This chain's CDR3 is CASSHEIEPRGNEQFF. Here the CDR3 DNA reads TGTGCCAGCAGCCACGAAATTGAACCCCGGGGCAATGAGCAGTTCTTC.

The chain joins TRBV28 to TRBJ1-2, with no clear D. The germline gives CDR1 MDHEN, CDR2 SYDVKM. V lost 6 bases and J lost 5, with 7 bases in between. CDR3 length equals 11 residues. The DNA of the CDR3 is TGTGCCAGCAGGGCGGTATATGGCTACACCTTC. Its protein product is CASRAVYGYTF.

For this clone: One end of the junction does not line up with germline, which may come from a read error. The chain employs TRBV5-1 and TRBJ2-3; either TRBD1 or TRBD2 may supply D (6 bases each). This CDR3 has 13 residues. Germline CDR1 and CDR2: SGHRS and YFSETQ. The CDR3 bases are TGCGACAGCAGCTTGGAGGGGGTTGATACGCAGTATTTT. It encodes CDSSLEGVDTQYF.

This chain connects TRBV7-9 to TRBJ1-1, with TRBD1 matching over 9 bases. The CDR3 length is 15 residues. V lost 3 bases and J lost 3; bases outside the gene matches: 5. The germline gives CDR1 SEHNR, CDR2 FQNEAQ (reference sequence). CDR3 bases: TGTGCCAGCAGCTTGGGGCGGACAGGGGACACTGAAGCTTTCTTT. This sequence encodes CASSLGRTGDTEAFF.

V gene TRBV4-1 combines with J gene TRBJ2-7; D not certain. CDR3 length equals 16 residues. Germline V lookup: CDR1 MGHRA, CDR2 YSYEKL. Trimming took 1 base from V and 5 from J, leaving 18 bases between them. The CDR3 DNA reads TGCGCCAGCAGCCAAGGATACCGTTCATCGAGGAACGAGCAGTACTTC. This gives the protein CASSQGYRSSRNEQYF.

The chain couples TRBV9 to TRBJ1-2; TRBD1 matches 9 bases. The CDR3 is 15 amino acids. J lost 3 bases, V lost 3 bases, and 6 bases had no gene match. Germline values: CDR1 SGDLS, CDR2 YYNGEE. In nucleotides, the CDR3 is TGTGCCAGCAGCGCCGGGACAGGGAAGGACTATGGCTACACCTTC. This encodes CASSAGTGKDYGYTF.

The rearrangement uses TRBV6-5 and TRBJ1-6; the D is unclear. This CDR3 is built from 13 residues. CDR1 and CDR2 (germline): MNHEY, SVGAGI. V lost 4 bases, J lost 4 bases, and 5 bases lay in between. The CDR3 coding sequence is TGTGCCAGCAGTTTTGAGTATAATTCACCCCTCCACTTT. It is translated as CASSFEYNSPLHF.

The chain combines TRBV2 with TRBJ2-2, with D hard to call. This CDR3 has 13 residues. Germline V gene data show CDR1 as SNHLY and CDR2 as FYNNEI. Trimming took 11 bases from V and 4 from J, leaving 14 bases between them. The CDR3 spells CAVPSSGTGELFF. The CDR3 region has the DNA TGTGCCGTTCCATCGTCCGGCACCGGGGAGCTGTTTTTT.